A selection of T cell receptor beta chains follows, all from one sample in a study of T cells after yellow fever vaccination. TCRdb ran MiXCR on the 5' RACE reads and lists one entry per CDR3 protein. Among hundreds of thousands of distinct CDR3 sequences listed, approximately 6% were seen once. The sequences come from PBMCs, collected 5 days after the yellow fever booster vaccination. The receptors shown here come from a man in his thirties or forties who received the YFV17D yellow fever vaccine. CDR3s include the opening cysteine and the closing phenylalanine or tryptophan. D genes are given only for firm matches. Only part of the rows carry a size: once, few, many, or a class if the clone is expanded.

clone_size	v_call	d_call	j_call	cdr3_aa	cdr3_nt
NA	TRBV5-4	TRBD2	TRBJ2-1	CASSFRLAEPYNEQFF	TGTGCCAGCAGCTTCAGGCTAGCGGAACCCTACAATGAGCAGTTCTTC
many	TRBV7-2	TRBD1	TRBJ1-1	CASSLERGQGAFF	TGTGCCAGCAGCTTGGAAAGGGGGCAAGGGGCTTTCTTT
many	TRBV20-1	TRBD2	TRBJ2-1	CSARLAGKGNEQFF	TGCAGTGCTAGATTAGCGGGGAAGGGCAATGAGCAGTTCTTC
NA	TRBV5-6	TRBD1	TRBJ1-2	CASSPGTGGYGYTF	TGTGCCAGCAGTCCCGGGACAGGGGGTTATGGCTACACCTTC
many	TRBV7-9	NA	TRBJ2-7	CASSNPGLGKEYF	TGTGCCAGCAGCAACCCGGGCCTTGGGAAGGAGTACTTC
NA	TRBV4-3	NA	TRBJ2-3	CASSQSRADTQYF	TGCGCCAGCAGCCAATCCAGGGCAGATACGCAGTATTTT
many	TRBV7-2	NA	TRBJ2-7	CASSLATGYSYEQYF	TGTGCCAGCAGCTTAGCAACGGGGTACTCCTACGAGCAGTACTTC
NA	TRBV5-6	NA	TRBJ1-5	CASSSTWGANQPQHF	TGTGCCAGCAGCTCCACGTGGGGGGCGAATCAGCCCCAGCATTTT
few	TRBV7-2	TRBD1	TRBJ2-7	CASSLTGQGASEQYF	TGTGCCAGCAGCTTGACGGGACAGGGGGCTAGCGAGCAGTACTTC
many	TRBV10-3	TRBD1	TRBJ2-7	CAISETGTEAYEQYF	TGTGCCATCAGTGAGACCGGGACAGAAGCCTACGAGCAGTACTTC
few	TRBV7-8	NA	TRBJ2-1	CASRDFGKGRGNEQFF	TGTGCCAGCAGGGACTTCGGGAAGGGTAGAGGCAATGAGCAGTTCTTC
few	TRBV19	NA	TRBJ2-6	CASSTLGKGNVLTF	TGTGCCAGTAGTACCTTGGGGAAGGGCAACGTCCTGACTTTC
many	TRBV12-3/TRBV12-4	NA	TRBJ1-2	CASVPGAQNYGYTF	TGTGCCAGCGTTCCCGGGGCACAGAACTATGGCTACACCTTC
many	TRBV7-9	TRBD1	TRBJ2-2	CASSLSGTGYTGELFF	TGTGCCAGCAGCTTGTCCGGGACAGGGTACACCGGGGAGCTGTTTTTT
NA	TRBV11-2	NA	TRBJ2-1	CASSPSDDEQFF	TGTGCCAGCAGCCCCTCGGACGATGAGCAGTTCTTC
many	TRBV10-3	NA	TRBJ2-2	CAIRTGELFF	TGTGCCATCAGGACGGGGGAGCTGTTTTTT
NA	TRBV29-1	TRBD1	TRBJ1-5	CSVGTGYGQPQHF	TGCAGCGTTGGGACAGGGTACGGTCAGCCCCAGCATTTT
NA	TRBV29-1	TRBD1	TRBJ2-1	CSVGPGGNEQFF	TGCAGCGTTGGCCCAGGGGGCAATGAGCAGTTCTTC
many	TRBV7-2	TRBD2	TRBJ2-1	CASSFSGKYNEQFF	TGTGCCAGCAGCTTTAGCGGGAAATACAATGAGCAGTTCTTC
few	TRBV7-3	TRBD1	TRBJ2-7	CASSTGQGWDEQYF	TGTGCCAGCAGCACTGGACAGGGTTGGGACGAGCAGTACTTC
many	TRBV7-9	NA	TRBJ2-3	CASSLIVHADTQYF	TGTGCCAGCAGCTTAATAGTTCACGCAGATACGCAGTATTTT
few	TRBV20-1	TRBD1	TRBJ1-1	CSARGQGSAEDTEAFF	TGCAGTGCTAGGGGACAGGGGAGCGCGGAGGACACTGAAGCTTTCTTT
many	TRBV9	NA	TRBJ2-2	CASSARGGEAGELFF	TGTGCCAGCAGCGCCCGAGGGGGGGAGGCCGGGGAGCTGTTTTTT
NA	TRBV5-5	NA	TRBJ2-3	CASSFLWREDLGGTQYF	TGTGCCAGCAGCTTCCTTTGGCGGGAAGACTTAGGAGGTACGCAGTATTTT
many	TRBV6-2/TRBV6-3	TRBD2	TRBJ2-2	CASSLLSGNFAGELFF	TGTGCCAGCAGTCTCCTTAGCGGGAACTTCGCCGGGGAGCTGTTTTTT
NA	TRBV4-2	TRBD1	TRBJ2-3	CASSQDIQGREKTDTQYF	TGTGCCAGCAGCCAAGATATACAGGGGCGTGAGAAAACAGATACGCAGTATTTT
few	TRBV30	NA	TRBJ2-2	CAWSLSNTGELFF	TGTGCCTGGAGCCTTTCGAACACCGGGGAGCTGTTTTTT
many	TRBV27	TRBD2	TRBJ2-1	CASSPIDSGRGEQFF	TGTGCCAGCAGTCCTATTGATAGCGGGAGGGGTGAGCAGTTCTTC
NA	TRBV5-1	TRBD2	TRBJ2-5	CASSIDLAGEGETQYF	TGCGCCAGCAGCATTGACTTAGCGGGAGAAGGGGAGACCCAGTACTTC
NA	TRBV5-1	NA	TRBJ1-1	CASRDSDMNTEAFF	TGCGCCAGCAGGGACAGCGACATGAACACTGAAGCTTTCTTT
NA	TRBV5-1	NA	TRBJ2-1	CASKPRRENNEQFF	TGCGCCAGCAAACCCCGCCGTGAGAACAATGAGCAGTTCTTC
NA	TRBV12-3/TRBV12-4	TRBD2	TRBJ2-7	CASSPRREKYEQYF	TGTGCCAGCAGCCCCCGGCGGGAGAAGTACGAGCAGTACTTC
NA	TRBV6-6	TRBD1	TRBJ1-1	CASSRQGWTEAFF	TGTGCCAGCAGCCGACAGGGTTGGACTGAAGCTTTCTTT
NA	TRBV6-2/TRBV6-3	NA	TRBJ2-1	CASRAGTEEFF	TGTGCCAGCAGAGCCGGTACTGAGGAGTTCTTC
NA	TRBV20-1	TRBD1	TRBJ2-7	CSAHSGTGRLEQYF	TGCAGTGCCCACTCCGGGACAGGGAGACTCGAGCAGTACTTC
many	TRBV18	NA	TRBJ2-1	CASSPPTGNEQFF	TGTGCCAGCTCACCACCGACGGGCAATGAGCAGTTCTTC
many	TRBV15	NA	TRBJ2-1	CATSGPVKGEGEQFF	TGTGCCACCAGCGGACCTGTCAAGGGAGAAGGGGAACAGTTCTTC
NA	TRBV13	TRBD1	TRBJ2-7	CASSTGQSLFEQYF	TGTGCCAGCAGCACGGGACAGTCTTTGTTCGAGCAGTACTTC
NA	TRBV29-1	TRBD2	TRBJ2-3	CSGGTSGMSTDTQYF	TGCAGCGGAGGGACTAGCGGGATGAGCACAGATACGCAGTATTTT
few	TRBV5-1	TRBD2	TRBJ2-5	CASTRGGIGEETQYF	TGCGCCAGCACTAGGGGAGGGATTGGTGAAGAGACCCAGTACTTC
NA	TRBV7-2	TRBD2	TRBJ2-1	CASSSGLLYNEQFF	TGTGCCAGCAGCTCGGGACTACTCTACAATGAGCAGTTCTTC
few	TRBV11-2	NA	TRBJ2-1	CASSLGPDRRGEQFF	TGTGCCAGCAGCTTAGGCCCCGACAGGAGGGGTGAGCAGTTCTTC
NA	TRBV7-2	NA	TRBJ2-3	CASSLYATDTQYF	TGTGCCAGCAGCTTGTACGCAACAGATACGCAGTATTTT
few	TRBV6-2/TRBV6-3	NA	TRBJ2-7	CASSYSFEQYF	TGTGCCAGCAGTTATTCTTTCGAGCAGTACTTC
few	TRBV28	NA	TRBJ2-7	CASNRAPSSYEQYF	TGTGCCAGCAACAGGGCCCCTAGCTCCTACGAGCAGTACTTC
few	TRBV5-1	NA	TRBJ2-5	CASSLAVAGVETQYF	TGCGCCAGCAGCTTGGCCGTTGCGGGCGTGGAGACCCAGTACTTC
many	TRBV4-3	TRBD1	TRBJ2-2	CASSGTGNTGELFF	TGCGCCAGCAGCGGGACAGGGAACACCGGGGAGCTGTTTTTT
few	TRBV27	NA	TRBJ1-5	CASGREPISNQPQHF	TGTGCCAGCGGTAGGGAGCCCATTAGCAATCAGCCCCAGCATTTT
NA	TRBV24-1	NA	TRBJ2-6	CATSDPPGTGANVLTF	TGTGCCACCAGTGATCCCCCGGGGACTGGGGCCAACGTCCTGACTTTC
few	TRBV7-9	TRBD2	TRBJ2-1	CASSPRTSGSHEQFF	TGTGCCAGCAGCCCGCGGACTAGCGGGAGCCATGAGCAGTTCTTC
many	TRBV29-1	NA	TRBJ2-3	CSVEDRGFLDTQYF	TGCAGCGTTGAAGACAGGGGCTTTTTGGATACGCAGTATTTT
few	TRBV4-3	TRBD2	TRBJ2-7	CASSPWAGGTSEQYF	TGCGCCAGCAGCCCATGGGCGGGAGGAACGAGCGAGCAGTACTTC
NA	TRBV20-1	NA	TRBJ2-7	CSAQGGGFEQYF	TGCAGTGCCCAGGGGGGGGGGTTCGAGCAGTACTTC